One sample yielded the 8 T cell receptor beta chains listed below, sequenced in a study of beta chain features in type 1 diabetes. Sequenced material consisted of expressed TCRB transcripts (all of the isolated RNA was reverse transcribed). Produced via immunoSEQ multiplex PCR; TCRdb's table is partial and in-frame only. The table has around 250,000 clones, 13% to 15% seen once; the top ten hold about 0.024%. Sequencing was done on a sample of naive CD4+ T cells from blood. These receptors were taken from a woman between 35 and 50 years old in good health.

This clone was found a few times. The chain combines TRBV6-1 with TRBJ2-7, with D possibly matching TRBD1 (6 bases). The CDR3 extends over 11 amino acids. Germline lookup yields CDR1 MNHNS and CDR2 SASEGT. The CDR3 loop reads CAGGRGYEQYF. CDR3 nucleotides: TGTGCTGGTGGCAGGGGCTACGAGCAGTACTTC.

The rearrangement links TRBV5-1 to TRBJ2-1, with D possibly TRBD1 on 5 matching bases. Trimming removed 4 bases at V and 0 bases at J, with 11 bases between. CDR3 size: 15 residues. CDR1 and CDR2 (germline): SGHRS, YFSETQ. CDR3 in amino acids: CASSSGQSSYNEQFF. The CDR3 region has the DNA TGCGCCAGCAGCAGTGGACAAAGCTCCTACAATGAGCAGTTCTTC.

The chain links TRBV7-9 to TRBJ1-5; the match to TRBD1 covers 8 bases. CDR1 is SEHNR and CDR2 is FQNEAQ in the germline V gene (reference sequence). CDR3 length: 16 amino acids. With V trimmed by 6 bases and J by 1 base, 8 bases remained unmatched. The CDR3 region is CASRKLRTGSNQPQHF. For the CDR3, the DNA is TGTGCCAGCAGAAAGCTGAGGACAGGGAGCAATCAGCCCCAGCATTTT.

This chain joins TRBV4-3 and TRBJ1-4; D not resolved. Germline V gene lookup returns CDR1 LGHNA and CDR2 YSLEER. The CDR3 length is 15 residues. V was clipped by 0 bases and J by 6 bases, with 11 bases between them. The CDR3 reads CASSQDSRGYEKLFF. The CDR3 DNA sequence: TGCGCCAGCAGCCAAGACAGTAGAGGATATGAAAAACTGTTTTTT.

The V gene is TRBV5-6, the J gene TRBJ1-1; D remains ambiguous. Germline values: CDR1 SGHDT, CDR2 YYEEEE. Trimming took 0 bases from V and 1 from J, leaving 10 bases between them. The CDR3 has 15 residues. CDR3 nucleotides: TGTGCCAGCAGCTTGGCCCCAGGAACGAACACTGAAGCTTTCTTT. Residues: CASSLAPGTNTEAFF.

The chain is built from TRBV5-1 and TRBJ2-5; 11 bases are shared with TRBD2. There are 16 residues in the CDR3. J lost 2 bases, V lost 7 bases, and 10 bases had no gene match. Looked up from germline, CDR1 is SGHRS and CDR2 is YFSETQ. The CDR3 region has the DNA TGCGCCAGCGGAGGGACTAGCGGAAACTATCAAGAGACCCAGTACTTC. As protein: CASGGTSGNYQETQYF.

This rearrangement joins TRBV19 to TRBJ2-5, with TRBD2 identical over 10 bases. The CDR3 is 16 residues long. Germline V gene lookup returns CDR1 LNHDA and CDR2 SQIVND (reference sequence). After removal of 3 bases from V and 4 bases from J, the junction contained 8 bases not matched to a gene. The CDR3 is CASSIGAGGQGETQYF. In nucleotides, the CDR3 is TGTGCCAGTAGTATCGGAGCGGGGGGGCAGGGAGAGACCCAGTACTTC. The entire variable domain, with the rest obtained from reference TRBV19 and TRBJ2-5, is as follows: DGGITQSPKYLFRKEGQNVTLSCEQNLNHDAMYWYRQDPGQGLRLIYYSQIVNDFQKGDIAEGYSVSREKKESFPLTVTSAQKNPTAFYLCASSIGAGGQGETQYFGPGTRLLVL.

The chain recombines TRBV2 with TRBJ1-5; TRBD1 is a possible D gene (6 bases). This CDR3 has 14 amino acids. The ends were cut back, 3 bases at V and 3 bases at J, with 9 bases in the middle. The germline gives CDR1 SNHLY, CDR2 FYNNEI. In DNA form, the CDR3 reads TGTGCCAGCAGTGAGTGGACAGTCAATCAGCCCCAGCATTTT. Translated, it gives CASSEWTVNQPQHF.